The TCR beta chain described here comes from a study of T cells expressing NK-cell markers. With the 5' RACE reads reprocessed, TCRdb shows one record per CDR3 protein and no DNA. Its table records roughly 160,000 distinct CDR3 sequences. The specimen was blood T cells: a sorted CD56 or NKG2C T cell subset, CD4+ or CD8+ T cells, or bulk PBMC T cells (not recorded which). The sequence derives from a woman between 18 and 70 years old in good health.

The CDR3 region is CASNGGGSTDTQYF. The V and J genes are TRBV19 and TRBJ2-3; the D call of TRBD1 rests on TCRdb alone, since no DNA is present to check it. The CDR3 length is 14 residues. Germline-derived CDR1 and CDR2 are LNHDA and SQIVND (reference sequence). Variable domain in full (rest from reference TRBV19 and TRBJ2-3): DGGITQSPKYLFRKEGQNVTLSCEQNLNHDAMYWYRQDPGQGLRLIYYSQIVNDFQKGDIAEGYSVSREKKESFPLTVTSAQKNPTAFYLCASNGGGSTDTQYFGPGTRLTVL.